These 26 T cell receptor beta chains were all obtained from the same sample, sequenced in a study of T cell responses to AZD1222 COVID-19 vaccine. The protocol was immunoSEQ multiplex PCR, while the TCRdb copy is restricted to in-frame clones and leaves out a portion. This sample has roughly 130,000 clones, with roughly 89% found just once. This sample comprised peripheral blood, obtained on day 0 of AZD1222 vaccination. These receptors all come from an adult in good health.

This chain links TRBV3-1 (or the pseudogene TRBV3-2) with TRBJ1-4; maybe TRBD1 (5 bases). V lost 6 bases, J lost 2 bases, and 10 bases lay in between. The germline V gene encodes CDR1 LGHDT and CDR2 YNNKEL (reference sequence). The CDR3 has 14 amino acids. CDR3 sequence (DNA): TGTGCCAGCAGTCCGACAGTTACTAATGAAAAACTGTTTTTT. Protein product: CASSPTVTNEKLFF.

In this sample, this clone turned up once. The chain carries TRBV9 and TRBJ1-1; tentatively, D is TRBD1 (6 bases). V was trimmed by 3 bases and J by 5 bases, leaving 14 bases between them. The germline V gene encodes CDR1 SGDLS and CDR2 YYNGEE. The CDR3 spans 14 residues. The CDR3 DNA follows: TGTGCCAGCAGCGGGGCAGGGGCGAATACTGAAGCTTTCTTT. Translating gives CASSGAGANTEAFF.

The CDR3 DNA is TGTGCCACCAGCAGAGGGACGCAGACCCAGTACTTC. Its translation: CATSRGTQTQYF. The rearrangement uses TRBV15 and TRBJ2-5; no firm D call. Germline assignment: CDR1 LNHNV and CDR2 YYDKDF (reference sequence). The CDR3 length is 12 residues. With 1 base removed from V and 6 bases from J, the gap between germline ends came to 6 bases.

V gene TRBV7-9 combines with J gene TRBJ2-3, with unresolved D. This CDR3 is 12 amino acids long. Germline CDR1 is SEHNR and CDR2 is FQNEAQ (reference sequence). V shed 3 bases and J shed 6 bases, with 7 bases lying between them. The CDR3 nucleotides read TGTGCCAGCAGCTTTCCTCTTGATACGCAGTATTTT. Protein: CASSFPLDTQYF.

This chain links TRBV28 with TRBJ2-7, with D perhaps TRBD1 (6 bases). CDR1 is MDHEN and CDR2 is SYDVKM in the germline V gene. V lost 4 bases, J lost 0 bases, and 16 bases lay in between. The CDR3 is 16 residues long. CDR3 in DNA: TGTGCCAGCAGTTCGCCCCTCGACAGGCTCTCCTACGAGCAGTACTTC. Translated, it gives CASSSPLDRLSYEQYF.

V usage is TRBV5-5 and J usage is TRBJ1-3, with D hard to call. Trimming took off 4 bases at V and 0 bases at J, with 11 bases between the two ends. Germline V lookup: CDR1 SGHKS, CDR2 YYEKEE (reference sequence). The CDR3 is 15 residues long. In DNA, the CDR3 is TGTGCCAGCAGCGTCGATAATCACTCTGGAAACACCATATATTTT. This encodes CASSVDNHSGNTIYF.

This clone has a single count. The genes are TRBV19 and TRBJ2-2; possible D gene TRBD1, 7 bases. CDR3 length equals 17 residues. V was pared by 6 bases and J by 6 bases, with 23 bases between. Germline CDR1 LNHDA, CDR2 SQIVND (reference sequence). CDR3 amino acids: CASREYVEGALAGELFF. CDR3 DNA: TGTGCCAGTAGGGAGTATGTGGAGGGGGCTTTAGCCGGGGAGCTGTTTTTT.

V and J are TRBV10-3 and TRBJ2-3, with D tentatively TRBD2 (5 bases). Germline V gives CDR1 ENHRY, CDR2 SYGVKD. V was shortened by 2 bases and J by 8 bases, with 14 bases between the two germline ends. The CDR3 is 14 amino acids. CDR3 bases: TGTGCCATCAGTGAGGAAGCGGAGCCGCCTACGCAGTATTTT. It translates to CAISEEAEPPTQYF.

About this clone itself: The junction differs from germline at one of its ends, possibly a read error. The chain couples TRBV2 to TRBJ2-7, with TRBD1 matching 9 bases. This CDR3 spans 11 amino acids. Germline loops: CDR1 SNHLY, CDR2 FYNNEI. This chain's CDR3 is CASRVRTGEIF. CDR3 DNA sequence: TGTGCCAGCAGAGTTAGGACAGGGGAAATCTTC.

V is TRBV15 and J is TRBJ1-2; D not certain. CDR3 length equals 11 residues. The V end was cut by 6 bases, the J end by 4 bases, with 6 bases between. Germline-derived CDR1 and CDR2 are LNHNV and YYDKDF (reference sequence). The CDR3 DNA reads TGTGCCACCAGGGCGGTCTATGGCTACACCTTC. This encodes CATRAVYGYTF.

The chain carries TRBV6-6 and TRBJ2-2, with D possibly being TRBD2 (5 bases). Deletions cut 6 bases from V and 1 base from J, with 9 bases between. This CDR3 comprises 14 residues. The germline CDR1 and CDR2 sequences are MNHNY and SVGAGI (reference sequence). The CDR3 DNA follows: TGTGCCAGCAGAGACGGAGGGAACACCGGGGAGCTGTTTTTT. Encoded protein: CASRDGGNTGELFF.

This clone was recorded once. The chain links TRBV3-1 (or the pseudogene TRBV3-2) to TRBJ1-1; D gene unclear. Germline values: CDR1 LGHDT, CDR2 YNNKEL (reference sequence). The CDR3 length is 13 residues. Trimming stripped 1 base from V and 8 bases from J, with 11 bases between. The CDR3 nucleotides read TGTGCCAGCAGCCAAGTAGTACGAGGGGAAGCTTTCTTT. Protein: CASSQVVRGEAFF.

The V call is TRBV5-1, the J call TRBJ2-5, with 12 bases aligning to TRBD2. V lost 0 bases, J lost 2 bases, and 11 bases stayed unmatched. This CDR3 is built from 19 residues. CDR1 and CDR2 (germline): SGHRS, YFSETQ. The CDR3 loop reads CASSLAVSSGRAPQETQYF. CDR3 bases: TGCGCCAGCAGCTTGGCGGTGTCTAGCGGGAGGGCCCCGCAAGAGACCCAGTACTTC.

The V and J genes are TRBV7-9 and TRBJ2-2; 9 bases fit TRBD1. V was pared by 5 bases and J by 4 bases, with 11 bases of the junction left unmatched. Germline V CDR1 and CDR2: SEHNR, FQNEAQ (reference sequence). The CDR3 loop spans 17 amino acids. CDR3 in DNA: TGTGCCAGCAGCCACAGGGGGCAAGGACCCCTCACCGGGGAGCTGTTTTTT. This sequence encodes CASSHRGQGPLTGELFF.

CDR3 in DNA: TGTGCCAGCAGTTACGCTGAGAGGCCCCAGCATTTT. Protein product: CASSYAERPQHF. The chain recombines TRBV6-6 with TRBJ1-5, with D unclear. Germline CDR1 MNHNY, CDR2 SVGAGI (reference sequence). V lost 2 bases to trimming and J lost 9 bases, with 8 bases between them. This CDR3 is 12 amino acids long.

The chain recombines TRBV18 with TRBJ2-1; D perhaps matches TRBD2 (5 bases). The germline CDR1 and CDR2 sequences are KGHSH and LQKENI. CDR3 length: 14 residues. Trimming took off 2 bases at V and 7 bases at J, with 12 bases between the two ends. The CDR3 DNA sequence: TGTGCCAGCTCACCATGGGGTTCGGGGAATGAGCAGTTCTTC. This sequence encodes CASSPWGSGNEQFF.

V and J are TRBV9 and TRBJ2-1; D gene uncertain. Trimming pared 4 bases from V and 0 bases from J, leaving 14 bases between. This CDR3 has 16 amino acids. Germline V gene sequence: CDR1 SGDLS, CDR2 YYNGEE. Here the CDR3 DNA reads TGTGCCAGCAGCCCTTATCGCTTGATCTCCTACAATGAGCAGTTCTTC. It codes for CASSPYRLISYNEQFF.

CDR3 bases: TGTGCCTGGACAGGGTCTGGAAACACCATATATTTT. Amino acids: CAWTGSGNTIYF. The chain has TRBV30 and TRBJ1-3, with D possibly being TRBD1 (5 bases). CDR3 length: 12 amino acids. Germline V gene lookup returns CDR1 GTSNPN and CDR2 SVGIG (reference sequence). Trimming stripped 4 bases from V and 1 base from J, with 5 bases between.

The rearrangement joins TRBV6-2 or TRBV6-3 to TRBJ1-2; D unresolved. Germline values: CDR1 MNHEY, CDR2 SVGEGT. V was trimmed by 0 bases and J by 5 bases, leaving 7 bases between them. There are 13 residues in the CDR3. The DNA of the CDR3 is TGTGCCAGCAGTTACTCCAGTGCTTATGGCTACACCTTC. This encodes CASSYSSAYGYTF.

The DNA of the CDR3 is TGCGCCAGCAGTGCACAAGGACTTCTTGTCACTGACAATGAGCAGTTCTTC. Its protein product is CASSAQGLLVTDNEQFF. The genes are TRBV10-1 and TRBJ2-1; possibly TRBD2 for D (5 bases). The CDR3 runs 17 residues. The germline CDR1 and CDR2 sequences are WNHNN and SYGVQD (reference sequence). V was cut by 4 bases and J by 5 bases, with 21 bases left in between.

The CDR3 DNA is TGTGCCATTCAGTCGGTCCGGGGTCGGGGCTACACCTTC. Translated: CAIQSVRGRGYTF. V usage is TRBV10-3 and J usage is TRBJ1-2; unclear D gene. Trimming left V 9 bases short and J 8 bases short, with 19 bases between. CDR1 is ENHRY, CDR2 SYGVKD, per germline. The CDR3 contains 13 residues.

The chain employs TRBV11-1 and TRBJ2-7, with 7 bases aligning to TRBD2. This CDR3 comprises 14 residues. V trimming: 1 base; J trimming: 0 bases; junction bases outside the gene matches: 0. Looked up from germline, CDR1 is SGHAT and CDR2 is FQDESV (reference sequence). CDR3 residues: CASSLGGSSYEQYF. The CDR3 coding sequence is TGTGCCAGCAGCTTAGGCGGGAGCTCCTACGAGCAGTACTTC. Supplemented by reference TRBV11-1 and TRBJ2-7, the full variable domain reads EAEVAQSPRYKITEKSQAVAFWCDPISGHATLYWYRQILGQGPELLVQFQDESVVDDSQLPKDRFSAERLKGVDSTLKIQPAELGDSAMYLCASSLGGSSYEQYFGPGTRLTVT.

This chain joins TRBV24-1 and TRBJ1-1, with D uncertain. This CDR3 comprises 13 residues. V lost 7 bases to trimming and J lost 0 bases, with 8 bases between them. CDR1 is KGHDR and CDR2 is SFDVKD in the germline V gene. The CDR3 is CATRAGMNTEAFF. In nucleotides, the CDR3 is TGTGCCACCAGGGCCGGAATGAACACTGAAGCTTTCTTT.

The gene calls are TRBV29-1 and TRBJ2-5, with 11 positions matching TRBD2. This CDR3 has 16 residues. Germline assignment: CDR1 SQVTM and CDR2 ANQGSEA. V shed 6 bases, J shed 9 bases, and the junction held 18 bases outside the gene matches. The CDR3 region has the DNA TGCAGCGTCGAATCCGGGACTAGCGGACTCTATGGGGCCCAGTACTTC. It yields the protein CSVESGTSGLYGAQYF.

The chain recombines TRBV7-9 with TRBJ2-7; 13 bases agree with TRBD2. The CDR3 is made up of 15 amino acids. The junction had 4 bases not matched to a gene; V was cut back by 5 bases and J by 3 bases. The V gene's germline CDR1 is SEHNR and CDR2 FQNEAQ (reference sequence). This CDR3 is CASSRTSGSVYEQYF. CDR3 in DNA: TGTGCCAGCAGCCGGACTAGCGGGAGTGTCTACGAGCAGTACTTC.

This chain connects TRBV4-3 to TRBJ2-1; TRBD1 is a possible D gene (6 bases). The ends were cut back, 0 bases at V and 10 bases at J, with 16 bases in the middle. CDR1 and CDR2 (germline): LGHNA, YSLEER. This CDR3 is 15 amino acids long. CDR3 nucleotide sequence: TGCGCCAGCAGCCAAGATGGCAGGGGACAATGGGAGCAGTTCTTC. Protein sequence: CASSQDGRGQWEQFF.